This TCR beta chain emerged from a study of early stage breast cancer tumors. Study-level information: The ER+/PR+/HER2- tumors included fewer than ten ductal and a handful of lobular carcinomas.

The CDR3 loop spans 21 amino acids. This table comes from immunoSEQ multiplex PCR, and its TCRdb copy is limited to in-frame clones, with some not included. Among about 36,000 clones listed, roughly 72% were seen once. This chain links TRBV21-1 with TRBJ1-5; TRBD1 was called by the table and not checked on the DNA. TRBV21-1 counts as a pseudogene. The sequence derives from a person aged 55 to 69 with breast cancer. The sequenced sample consisted of blood. The CDR3 reads CASSKTLLNRDRDYSNQPQHF. The DNA of the CDR3 is TGTGCCAGCAGCAAAACGCTACTGAACCGGGACAGAGATTATAGCAATCAGCCCCAGCATTTT.